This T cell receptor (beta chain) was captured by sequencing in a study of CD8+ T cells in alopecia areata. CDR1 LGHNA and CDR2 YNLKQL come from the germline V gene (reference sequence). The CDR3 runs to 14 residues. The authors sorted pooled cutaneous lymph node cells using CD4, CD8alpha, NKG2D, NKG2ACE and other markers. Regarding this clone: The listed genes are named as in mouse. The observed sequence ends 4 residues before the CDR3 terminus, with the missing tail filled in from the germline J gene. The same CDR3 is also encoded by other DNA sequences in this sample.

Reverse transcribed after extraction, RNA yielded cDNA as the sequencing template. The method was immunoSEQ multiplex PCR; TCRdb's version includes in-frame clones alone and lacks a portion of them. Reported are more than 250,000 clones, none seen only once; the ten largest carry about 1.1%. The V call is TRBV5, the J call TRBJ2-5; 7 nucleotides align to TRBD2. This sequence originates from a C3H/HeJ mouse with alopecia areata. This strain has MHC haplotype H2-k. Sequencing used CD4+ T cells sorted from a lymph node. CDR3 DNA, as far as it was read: TGTGCCAGCAGCCAAGATCGGGGGGGAGAC. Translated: CASSQDRGGD. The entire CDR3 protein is CASSQDRGGDTQYF.